The clone carrying this T cell receptor beta chain was seen more than once but under ten times. Its antigen is still unknown. The Oncomine TCR Beta short-read assay sequenced DNA from cultured CD4+ T cells. From the PCR reads, TCRdb called clonotypes with MiXCR, one entry per CDR3 protein. The repertoire holds under 7,000 distinct CDR3 sequences, with approximately 33% as singletons. The CDR3 has 11 residues. V was clipped by 3 bases and J by 6 bases, with 6 bases between them. CDR1 is DFQATT, CDR2 SNEGSKA, per germline (reference sequence). This record comes from a study of vaccination and CD4 T cells after COVID-19. Regarding treatment: roughly 10-day PBMC culture with coronavirus spike peptide pools or control peptides (ViraFEST assay). Peptide pool stimulation in ViraFEST expanded antigen-specific T cells, whose TCRs were then sequenced.

The receptor's source is a human donor who had recovered from COVID-19. This sample comprised CD4+ T cells from blood, cultured in vitro, obtained after SARS-CoV-2 vaccination. The chain couples TRBV20-1 to TRBJ2-1; D gene unclear. In DNA form, the CDR3 reads TGCAGTGCTAGGGACGGCAATGAGCAGTTCTTC. This codes for CSARDGNEQFF.